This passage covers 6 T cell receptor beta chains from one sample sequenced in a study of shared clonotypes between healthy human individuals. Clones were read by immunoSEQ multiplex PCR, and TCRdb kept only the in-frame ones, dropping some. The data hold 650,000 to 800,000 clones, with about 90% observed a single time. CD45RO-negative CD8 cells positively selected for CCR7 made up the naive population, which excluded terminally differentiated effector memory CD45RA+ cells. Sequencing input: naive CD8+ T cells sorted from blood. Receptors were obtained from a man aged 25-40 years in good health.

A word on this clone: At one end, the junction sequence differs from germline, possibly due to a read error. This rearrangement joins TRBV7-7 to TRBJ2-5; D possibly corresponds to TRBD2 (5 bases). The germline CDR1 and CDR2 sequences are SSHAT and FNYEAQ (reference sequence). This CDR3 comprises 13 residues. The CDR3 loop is CASSSGNQETQYF. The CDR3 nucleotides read TGTGCTAGCAGCTCCGGGAACCAAGAGACCCAGTACTTC.

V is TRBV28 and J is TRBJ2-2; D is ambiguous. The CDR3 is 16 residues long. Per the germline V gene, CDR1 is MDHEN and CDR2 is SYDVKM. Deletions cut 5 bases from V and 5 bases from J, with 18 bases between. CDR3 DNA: TGTGCCAGCAGTCCCCCCCGGAACGAACAGACCGGGGAGCTGTTTTTT. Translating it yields CASSPPRNEQTGELFF.

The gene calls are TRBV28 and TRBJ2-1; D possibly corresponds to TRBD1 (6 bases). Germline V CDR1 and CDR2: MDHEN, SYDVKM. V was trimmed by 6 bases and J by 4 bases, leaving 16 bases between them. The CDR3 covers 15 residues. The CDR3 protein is CASSEGPDRYNEQFF. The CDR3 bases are TGTGCCAGCAGCGAAGGACCAGACAGGTACAATGAGCAGTTCTTC. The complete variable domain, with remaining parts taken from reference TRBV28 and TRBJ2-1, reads DVKVTQSSRYLVKRTGEKVFLECVQDMDHENMFWYRQDPGLGLRLIYFSYDVKMKEKGDIPEGYSVSREKKERFSLILESASTNQTSMYLCASSEGPDRYNEQFFGPGTRLTVL.

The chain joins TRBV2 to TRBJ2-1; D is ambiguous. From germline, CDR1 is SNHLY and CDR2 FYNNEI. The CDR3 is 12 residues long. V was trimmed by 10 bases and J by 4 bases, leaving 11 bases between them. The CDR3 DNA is TGTGCCACCCATGGGCCATACAATGAGCAGTTCTTC. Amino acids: CATHGPYNEQFF.

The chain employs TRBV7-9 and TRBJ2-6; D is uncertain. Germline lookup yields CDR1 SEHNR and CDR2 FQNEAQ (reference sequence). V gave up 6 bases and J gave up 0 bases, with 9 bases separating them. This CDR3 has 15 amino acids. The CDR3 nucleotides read TGTGCCAGCAGTGGACCGAACTCTGGGGCCAACGTCCTGACTTTC. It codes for CASSGPNSGANVLTF. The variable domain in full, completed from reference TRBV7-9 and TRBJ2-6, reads DTGVSQNPRHKITKRGQNVTFRCDPISEHNRLYWYRQTLGQGPEFLTYFQNEAQLEKSRLLSDRFSAERPKGSFSTLEIQRTEQGDSAMYLCASSGPNSGANVLTFGAGSRLTVL.

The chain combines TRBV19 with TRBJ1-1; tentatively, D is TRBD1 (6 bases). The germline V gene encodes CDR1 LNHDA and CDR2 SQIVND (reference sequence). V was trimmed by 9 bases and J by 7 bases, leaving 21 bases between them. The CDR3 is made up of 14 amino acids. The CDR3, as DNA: TGTGCCAGCCACCCCCGGGGACACCTAAATGAAGCTTTCTTT. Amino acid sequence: CASHPRGHLNEAFF.